Following are 18 T cell receptor beta chains from one sample sequenced in a study of blood T cell repertoires in COVID-19. Assay: immunoSEQ multiplex PCR; the TCRdb copy retains only in-frame clones and omits some. Among a few hundred thousand clones listed, 70% to 90% were seen once. The sample was peripheral blood. The receptor source for this set is a middle-aged man with acute or convalescent COVID-19.

The gene calls are TRBV3-1 (or the pseudogene TRBV3-2) and TRBJ1-5; 12 positions agree with TRBD1. CDR1 LGHDT and CDR2 YNNKEL come from the germline V gene (reference sequence). After removal of 2 bases from V and 6 bases from J, the junction contained 11 bases not matched to a gene. The CDR3 is made up of 18 amino acids. CDR3 sequence (DNA): TGTGCCAGCAGCCAATCCGGGACAGGGGGCGCAGCCGGTCAGCCCCAGCATTTT. This encodes CASSQSGTGGAAGQPQHF.

The CDR3 spells CASRGTGGIKATEAFF. The DNA of the CDR3 is TGTGCCAGTAGGGGGACAGGGGGAATAAAGGCCACTGAAGCTTTCTTT. This rearrangement joins TRBV19 to TRBJ1-1; TRBD1 matches 11 bases. V trimming: 6 bases; J trimming: 4 bases; junction bases outside the gene matches: 10. The CDR3 sequence is 16 residues long. Germline-derived CDR1 and CDR2 are LNHDA and SQIVND (reference sequence).

The chain employs TRBV3-1 (or the pseudogene TRBV3-2) and TRBJ1-3; D ambiguous. The germline CDR1 and CDR2 sequences are LGHDT and YNNKEL (reference sequence). This CDR3 spans 16 amino acids. The ends were cut back, 1 base at V and 2 bases at J, with 12 bases in the middle. The CDR3: CASSQGSGYAGNTIYF. DNA for the CDR3: TGTGCCAGCAGCCAAGGATCGGGATACGCTGGAAACACCATATATTTT.

The chain has TRBV7-3 and TRBJ2-1; D perhaps matches TRBD2 (6 bases). Looked up from germline, CDR1 is SGHTA and CDR2 is FQGTGA. The CDR3 runs to 15 residues. V shed 3 bases and J shed 4 bases, with 13 bases lying between them. The CDR3 sequence: CASSLGLAPYNEQFF. Written as DNA, the CDR3 is TGTGCCAGCAGCTTGGGACTCGCCCCTTACAATGAGCAGTTCTTC.

The chain couples TRBV3-1 (or the pseudogene TRBV3-2) to TRBJ2-1, with 14 bases fitting TRBD2. Per germline, CDR1 LGHDT and CDR2 YNNKEL (reference sequence). CDR3 size: 17 residues. The V segment lost 8 bases and the J segment 0 bases; nucleotides outside the gene matches: 6. CDR3 sequence reads: CASRRTSGGNSYNEQFF. CDR3 bases: TGTGCCAGCCGTCGGACTAGCGGGGGGAACTCCTACAATGAGCAGTTCTTC.

The CDR3 DNA follows: TGTGCCATCAGTGAGTCGACGCCAGGGCAGTATTCACCCCTCCACTTT. Its protein product is CAISESTPGQYSPLHF. This chain joins TRBV10-3 and TRBJ1-6, with D maybe TRBD1 (5 bases). Germline-derived CDR1 and CDR2 are ENHRY and SYGVKD. Trimming shortened V by 0 bases and J by 8 bases, and 14 bases separated the two germline ends. This CDR3 comprises 16 residues.

The J gene is TRBJ2-1, the V gene TRBV11-3; TRBD1 agrees at 7 bases. The CDR3 totals 15 residues. Germline trimming cut 5 bases from V and 1 base from J; bases unmatched to any gene: 5. Germline V gives CDR1 SGHNT, CDR2 YENEEA. CDR3 sequence: CASSRRQGSYNEQFF. CDR3 DNA sequence: TGTGCCAGCAGCCGCCGACAGGGTTCCTACAATGAGCAGTTCTTC.

The rearrangement uses TRBV5-1 and TRBJ1-2; D remains ambiguous. Germline V gene data show CDR1 as SGHRS and CDR2 as YFSETQ. The CDR3 length is 13 residues. V was pared by 4 bases and J by 8 bases, with 15 bases between. CDR3 residues: CASSEAGEYGYTF. CDR3 nucleotides: TGCGCCAGCAGCGAGGCCGGGGAGTACGGCTACACCTTC.

This rearrangement joins TRBV30 to TRBJ2-7; TRBD1 might be the D (5 bases). The V gene lost 3 bases and the J gene lost 3 bases, with 6 bases spanning the gap. The germline V gene encodes CDR1 GTSNPN and CDR2 SVGIG (reference sequence). The CDR3 extends over 11 amino acids. The chain's CDR3 is CAWSDSYEQYF. CDR3 DNA sequence: TGTGCCTGGAGCGACAGCTACGAGCAGTACTTC.

The rearrangement joins TRBV19 to TRBJ1-2; possibly TRBD1 for D (6 bases). V was clipped by 7 bases and J by 0 bases, with 21 bases between them. The CDR3 spans 17 residues. Germline assignment: CDR1 LNHDA and CDR2 SQIVND (reference sequence). The CDR3 sequence is CASTGTPIGVANYGYTF. Written as DNA, the CDR3 is TGTGCCAGTACCGGGACACCCATTGGGGTGGCTAACTATGGCTACACCTTC.

In this sample, this clone turned up once. This chain connects TRBV27 to TRBJ1-2; 9 bases map to TRBD1. Per germline, CDR1 MNHEY and CDR2 SMNVEV (reference sequence). The CDR3 extends over 14 amino acids. Trimming took 6 bases from V and 5 from J; bases not matched to a gene: 7. The chain's CDR3 is CASSRTGQGYGYTF. The CDR3 DNA reads as TGTGCCAGCAGCCGTACGGGACAGGGATATGGCTACACCTTC.

This rearrangement joins TRBV10-1 to TRBJ1-2; D is ambiguous. V was cut by 7 bases and J by 3 bases, with 3 bases left in between. Germline loops: CDR1 WNHNN, CDR2 SYGVQD (reference sequence). CDR3 length: 10 residues. The CDR3, as DNA: TGCGCCAGCACGGACTATGGCTACACCTTC. Translation: CASTDYGYTF.

On this clone: The sample has other DNA sequences that encode this CDR3 too. The rearrangement uses TRBV18 and TRBJ2-1; D unresolved. CDR1 KGHSH and CDR2 LQKENI come from the germline V gene. Trimming took 1 base from V and 0 from J, leaving 7 bases between them. The CDR3 is 15 residues long. The chain's CDR3 is CASSPLLSSYNEQFF. The CDR3 region has the DNA TGTGCCAGCTCACCACTTCTGAGCTCCTACAATGAGCAGTTCTTC.

The chain recombines TRBV18 with TRBJ1-3, with a tentative D call TRBD1 (6 bases). The CDR3 has 15 amino acids. Trimming removed 3 bases from V and 0 bases from J, with 9 bases in between. Germline CDR1 reads KGHSH; CDR2 reads LQKENI. This chain's CDR3 is CASSPNRVSGNTIYF. In DNA form, the CDR3 reads TGTGCCAGCTCACCCAACAGGGTCTCTGGAAACACCATATATTTT.

The V and J genes are TRBV2 and TRBJ1-2; possibly TRBD1 for D (5 bases). There are 12 residues in the CDR3. Germline loops: CDR1 SNHLY, CDR2 FYNNEI. V was shortened by 8 bases and J by 8 bases, with 15 bases between the two germline ends. CDR3 protein: CASGGVAVGYTF. Written as DNA, the CDR3 is TGTGCCAGCGGAGGGGTCGCGGTCGGCTACACCTTC.

The genes are TRBV7-9 and TRBJ1-1; 7 bases map to TRBD1. This CDR3 has 13 residues. V was clipped by 2 bases and J by 10 bases; unmatched bases: 7. Germline loops: CDR1 SEHNR, CDR2 FQNEAQ (reference sequence). Here the CDR3 DNA reads TGTGCCAGCAGCTTAAAGACAGGGACGCCAGCTTTCTTT. Its translation is CASSLKTGTPAFF. The full variable domain, in which reference TRBV7-9 and TRBJ1-1 provide the parts outside the CDR3, is DTGVSQNPRHKITKRGQNVTFRCDPISEHNRLYWYRQTLGQGPEFLTYFQNEAQLEKSRLLSDRFSAERPKGSFSTLEIQRTEQGDSAMYLCASSLKTGTPAFFGQGTRLTVV.

The chain employs TRBV4-1 and TRBJ1-2; unclear D gene. The CDR3 contains 15 residues. V was clipped by 1 base and J by 0 bases, with 9 bases between them. Germline CDR1 is MGHRA and CDR2 is YSYEKL. Here the CDR3 DNA reads TGCGCCAGCAGCCAAGCGGGAGCCCCTAACTATGGCTACACCTTC. Residues: CASSQAGAPNYGYTF.

The rearrangement links TRBV19 to TRBJ1-2; D possibly corresponds to TRBD1 (5 bases). V lost 5 bases, J lost 7 bases, and 17 bases lay in between. The length of the CDR3 is 14 residues. Germline V gene lookup returns CDR1 LNHDA and CDR2 SQIVND (reference sequence). CDR3 sequence: CASSDLSGGSGYTF. In nucleotides, the CDR3 is TGTGCCAGTAGTGATTTATCGGGGGGTTCTGGCTACACCTTC.